This T cell receptor (beta chain) was found in a study of shared clonotypes between healthy human individuals. Only CD45RO-negative cells positively selected for CCR7 counted as naive CD8 cells, so terminally differentiated effector memory CD45RA+ cells were excluded. Sorted-subset replicate PCRs used about 200 ng DNA, about 30,000 T cell genomes. This table comes from immunoSEQ multiplex PCR, and its TCRdb copy is limited to in-frame clones, with some not included. Of some 2,000,000 clones listed, about 95% are singletons. The CDR3 is made up of 15 amino acids. Germline V gene lookup returns CDR1 SNHLY and CDR2 FYNNEI. V lost 2 bases, J lost 8 bases, and 11 bases stayed unmatched.

This clonotype was sampled from a man in his late teens or twenties in good health. The specimen sequenced was naive CD8+ T cells sorted from blood. The genes are TRBV2 and TRBJ1-2; 7 bases map to TRBD1. As DNA, the CDR3 is TGTGCCAGCAGTGAATGGAAGACAGGGTCGTGGGGCTACACCTTC. The encoded protein is CASSEWKTGSWGYTF.